The clone carrying this T cell receptor (beta chain) was seen many times. Amplification of TCR alpha and beta CDR3 regions from RNA used iRepertoire nested multiplex PCR. TCRdb redid the calling of the multiplex PCR reads with MiXCR, one entry per CDR3 protein. This sample carries about 17,000 distinct CDR3 sequences, about three fifths of them seen once, and the ten largest clones take approximately 40%. This sample was included in a study of glioma-infiltrating T cells. Germline-derived CDR1 and CDR2 are DFQATT and SNEGSKA (reference sequence). CDR3 length: 14 amino acids. J was trimmed by 7 bases and V by 4 bases; bases with no gene match: 8.

Input material: glioma tissue, nonneoplastic brain tissue, or PBMCs (not recorded which). The origin of this receptor is a human donor with low-grade glioma or glioblastoma, undergoing nonglioma brain surgery, or in good health (not recorded which). This chain joins TRBV20-1 and TRBJ1-2; 11 bases agree with TRBD1. The CDR3 region has the DNA TGCAGTGCTAAGGACAGGGGGCGTCAAGGTGGCTACACCTTC. As protein: CSAKDRGRQGGYTF.